This T cell receptor (beta chain) was captured by sequencing in a study of shared T cell receptors in the human thymus. In this sample, this clone turned up a few times. Measured with immunoSEQ multiplex PCR; TCRdb has only the in-frame clones, and not every one. There are roughly 550,000 clones in the sample; 75% to 85% occur only once, and more than 0.01% lies in the top ten. The CDR3 spans 18 residues. CDR1 and CDR2 (germline): MGHRA, YSYEKL. The ends lost 1 base at V and 0 bases at J; junction bases unmatched: 7. These data were also filed under a second study, of human thymus T cells.

The source is a boy younger than two with a congenital heart defect. The J gene is TRBJ2-1, the V gene TRBV4-1; TRBD2 agrees at 9 bases. Specimen: thymocytes. CDR3 amino acids: CASSQGLAAQSSYNEQFF. In nucleotides, the CDR3 is TGCGCCAGCAGCCAAGGACTAGCGGCCCAGAGCTCCTACAATGAGCAGTTCTTC.